The clone carrying this TCR beta chain was counted at least ten times. Its specificity is not known. The TCR beta CDR3 regions underwent amplification using RNA transcripts as the source. During a first-round RT-PCR of the TCR CDR3, the HTBI primer set was used. TCRdb ran MiXCR on the multiplex PCR reads and lists one entry per CDR3 protein. The table lists 500,000 to 600,000 distinct CDR3 sequences, 40% to 55% of them singletons. The data derive from a study of T cells in Graves' hyperthyroidism and ophthalmopathy. Stable disease denoted Graves' hyperthyroidism without ophthalmopathy progression within 18 months. Diagnosis of hyperthyroidism was new in patients aged 18 to 65, and its duration was under 2 months. Between the trimmed V and J ends, which lost 3 bases and 7 bases, there was a span of 12 bases. Per germline, CDR1 SEHNR and CDR2 FQNEAQ (reference sequence). The CDR3 runs to 13 residues. Notes on the study in general: It was a median about 6 months before onset that the model predicted ophthalmopathy. Clonotypes that were expanded in thyroid above 0.001 mostly appeared in blood too.

The receptor comes from a young woman with Graves' hyperthyroidism. The genes are TRBV7-9 and TRBJ1-1; D is perhaps TRBD1 (5 bases). The sample consisted of peripheral blood or thyroid tissue (not recorded which). In DNA form, the CDR3 reads TGTGCCAGCAGCTTCTCCGGGACTCATGAAGCTTTCTTT. This sequence encodes CASSFSGTHEAFF.